Sequencing of this TCR beta chain was carried out in a study of shared clonotypes between healthy human individuals. Positively selected for CCR7, the CD45RO-negative cells used as naive CD8 cells excluded terminally differentiated effector memory CD45RA+ cells. This CDR3 region has 16 residues. V was pared by 0 bases and J by 2 bases, with 6 bases of the junction left unmatched. Germline lookup yields CDR1 SEHNR and CDR2 FQNEAQ (reference sequence). Clones were read by immunoSEQ multiplex PCR, and TCRdb kept only the in-frame ones, dropping some. The sample has more than 550,000 clones; around 92% are singletons.

Sequencing was done on a sample of naive CD8+ T cells sorted from blood. This sequence joins TRBV7-9 and TRBJ2-7; 8 bases fit TRBD2. The source of this sequence is a man aged 30 to 45 in good health. The CDR3 DNA is TGTGCCAGCAGCTTAGCGACCGGGACTAGAGCCTACGAGCAGTACTTC. This codes for CASSLATGTRAYEQYF.